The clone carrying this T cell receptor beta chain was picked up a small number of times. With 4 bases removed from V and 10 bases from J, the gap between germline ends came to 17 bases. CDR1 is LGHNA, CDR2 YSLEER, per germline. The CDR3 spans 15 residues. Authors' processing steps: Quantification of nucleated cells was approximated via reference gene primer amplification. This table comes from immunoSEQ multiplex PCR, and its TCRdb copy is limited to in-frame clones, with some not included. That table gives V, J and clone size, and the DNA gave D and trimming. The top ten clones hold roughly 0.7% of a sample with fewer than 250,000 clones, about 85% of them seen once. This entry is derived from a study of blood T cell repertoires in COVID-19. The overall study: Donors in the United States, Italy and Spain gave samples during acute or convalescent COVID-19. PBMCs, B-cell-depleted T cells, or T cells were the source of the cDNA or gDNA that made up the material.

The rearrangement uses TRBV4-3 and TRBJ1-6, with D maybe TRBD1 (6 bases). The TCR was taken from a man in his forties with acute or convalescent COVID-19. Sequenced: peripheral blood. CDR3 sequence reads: CASSRNRDMISPLHF. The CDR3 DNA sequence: TGCGCCAGCAGCCGGAACAGGGACATGATCTCACCCCTCCACTTT.